This T cell receptor beta chain was retrieved from a study of OX40 agonist ivuxolimab in advanced cancers. The overall study: Ivuxolimab, an antibody acting as an agonist of OX40 (CD134), was used to treat patients.

Only in-frame clones appear in the TCRdb table, and some are missing; sequencing was by immunoSEQ multiplex PCR. The data contain about 48,000 clones, roughly 84% of them singletons. The CDR3 is 16 residues long. The trim removed 0 bases at V and 8 bases at J, leaving 8 bases unmatched. CDR1 and CDR2 (germline): MGHRA, YSYEKL. The material sequenced was CD4+ or CD8+ T cells sorted from blood, taken in a trial of the OX40 agonist ivuxolimab. The rearrangement joins TRBV4-1 to TRBJ2-1; the match to TRBD2 covers 9 bases. The sequence came from an adult with an advanced solid tumor such as melanoma, head and neck, liver or kidney cancer. Here the CDR3 DNA reads TGCGCCAGCAGCCAAGAGCGGGGCGGGAGGGTTGATGAGCAGTTCTTC. Encoded protein: CASSQERGGRVDEQFF.